This T cell receptor (beta chain) was profiled in a study of shared clonotypes between healthy human individuals. Terminally differentiated effector memory CD45RA+ cells were excluded by CCR7 positive selection of CD45RO-negative cells. The J segment lost 12 bases and the V segment lost 3 bases, leaving 5 bases of the junction unmatched. CDR3 length equals 12 residues. CDR1 WNHNN and CDR2 SYGVQD come from the germline V gene (reference sequence). Profiled with immunoSEQ multiplex PCR; TCRdb holds only in-frame clones, not every one. The table includes about 2 million clones, about 95% detected once. This clonotype originated in a man between 18 and 35 years old in good health. The chain recombines TRBV10-1 with TRBJ2-1, with 7 bases matching TRBD1. Sequencing input: naive CD8+ T cells sorted from blood. The CDR3 spells CASSDFRDRQFF. CDR3 in DNA: TGCGCCAGCAGTGATTTCAGGGACAGGCAGTTCTTC.